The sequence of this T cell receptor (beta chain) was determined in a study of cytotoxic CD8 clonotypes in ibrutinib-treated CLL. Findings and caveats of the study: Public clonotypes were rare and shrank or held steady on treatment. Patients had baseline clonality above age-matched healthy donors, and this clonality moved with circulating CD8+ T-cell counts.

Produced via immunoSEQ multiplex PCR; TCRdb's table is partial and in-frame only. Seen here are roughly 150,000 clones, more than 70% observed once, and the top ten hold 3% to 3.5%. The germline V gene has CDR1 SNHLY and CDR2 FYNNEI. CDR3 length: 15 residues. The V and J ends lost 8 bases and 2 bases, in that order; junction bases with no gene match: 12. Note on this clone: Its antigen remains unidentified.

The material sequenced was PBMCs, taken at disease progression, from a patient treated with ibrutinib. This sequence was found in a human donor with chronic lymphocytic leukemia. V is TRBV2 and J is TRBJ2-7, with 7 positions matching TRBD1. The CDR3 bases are TGTGCCAGCGGGGGACAGAGCACCTCAACCTACGAGCAGTACTTC. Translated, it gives CASGGQSTSTYEQYF.